Each of the 10 T cell receptor beta chains below was sequenced from the same sample in a study of OX40 agonist ivuxolimab in advanced cancers. Library construction relied on the immunoSEQ multiplex PCR assay. Held by TCRdb, this immuneACCESS table contains in-frame sequences only and omits some clones. Under half of the omission traces to an unresolved V gene where checked; the cause of the rest is unknown. The sample table shows 50,000 or so clones, and 75% to 90% are seen once. Jointly, the top ten make up around 21% of the sample. Here the sequenced sample was CD4+ or CD8+ T cells sorted from blood, taken in a trial of the OX40 agonist ivuxolimab. The receptor set was obtained from an adult with an advanced solid tumor such as melanoma, head and neck, liver or kidney cancer.

The chain recombines TRBV4-1 with TRBJ2-7, with 10 bases fitting TRBD1. Germline values: CDR1 MGHRA, CDR2 YSYEKL. V shed 0 bases, J shed 6 bases, and the junction held 5 bases outside the gene matches. The CDR3 has 15 residues. In DNA, the CDR3 is TGCGCCAGCAGCCAAGAATCCGGGACAGGGGTCGAGCAGTACTTC. Its translation is CASSQESGTGVEQYF.

This rearrangement joins TRBV28 to TRBJ2-5; 9 bases agree with TRBD2. Per the germline V gene, CDR1 is MDHEN and CDR2 is SYDVKM. The CDR3 has 15 residues. With V trimmed by 6 bases and J by 5 bases, 10 bases remained unmatched. For the CDR3, the DNA is TGTGCCAGCAGGGGGGGCGGGACTAGCTGGGAGACCCAGTACTTC. It codes for CASRGGGTSWETQYF.

This clone has just one count. The chain links TRBV18 to TRBJ2-1; D call uncertain. Germline V gene lookup returns CDR1 KGHSH and CDR2 LQKENI. The CDR3 extends over 17 amino acids. Trimming stripped 0 bases from V and 0 bases from J, with 12 bases between. This chain's CDR3 is CASSPPVPQSSYNEQFF. The CDR3 DNA follows: TGTGCCAGCTCACCACCGGTACCCCAAAGCTCCTACAATGAGCAGTTCTTC.

The chain couples TRBV5-6 to TRBJ2-5; D possibly uses TRBD1 or TRBD2 (5 bases each). This CDR3 is 16 amino acids long. V shed 1 base and J shed 2 bases, with 15 bases lying between them. CDR1 SGHDT and CDR2 YYEEEE come from the germline V gene. The CDR3: CASSLTDRGVQETQYF. DNA for the CDR3: TGTGCCAGCAGCTTGACGGATCGGGGCGTACAAGAGACCCAGTACTTC.

The V call is TRBV30, the J call TRBJ2-1; 8 positions match TRBD1. The CDR3 contains 15 residues. V lost 5 bases and J lost 5; bases outside the gene matches: 11. Germline CDR1 GTSNPN, CDR2 SVGIG (reference sequence). Here the CDR3 reads CAWVHPDRGNNEQFF. CDR3 nucleotide sequence: TGTGCCTGGGTCCACCCCGACAGGGGAAACAATGAGCAGTTCTTC.

The rearrangement joins TRBV4-3 to TRBJ1-5; D perhaps matches TRBD1 (6 bases). V lost 0 bases and J lost 5, with 11 bases in between. Germline V gene data show CDR1 as LGHNA and CDR2 as YSLEER. CDR3 length: 15 residues. The chain's CDR3 is CASSQDNGGHQPQHF. DNA of the CDR3: TGCGCCAGCAGCCAAGATAACGGGGGCCATCAGCCCCAGCATTTT.

This clone is a singleton in its sample. The chain recombines TRBV19 with TRBJ2-3; weak D call: TRBD1 (5 bases). Germline lookup yields CDR1 LNHDA and CDR2 SQIVND (reference sequence). The germline V and J ends were trimmed by 3 bases and 4 bases, with 14 bases remaining between them. The CDR3 loop spans 15 amino acids. CDR3 residues: CASSIGSGIADTQYF. CDR3 in DNA: TGTGCCAGTAGTATTGGGTCAGGGATCGCAGATACGCAGTATTTT.

The CDR3 DNA reads TGTGCCAGCAGCTCTGGACAGGGGATAACATCGAACACTGAAGCTTTCTTT. Translated, it gives CASSSGQGITSNTEAFF. The V call is TRBV5-6, the J call TRBJ1-1; 9 bases line up with TRBD1. Germline V CDR1 and CDR2: SGHDT, YYEEEE. The CDR3 spans 17 residues. V shed 3 bases and J 1 base; nucleotides not matched to a gene: 10.

The chain uses TRBV6-6 and TRBJ2-7; D is uncertain. Trimming left V 8 bases short and J 0 bases short, with 5 bases between. CDR3 length: 11 residues. Germline lookup yields CDR1 MNHNY and CDR2 SVGAGI (reference sequence). The CDR3, as DNA: TGTGCCAGCCGGAACTCCTACGAGCAGTACTTC. Residues: CASRNSYEQYF.

This chain links TRBV7-2 with TRBJ1-5, with D hard to call. There are 14 residues in the CDR3. Germline CDR1 reads SGHTA; CDR2 reads FQGNSA. V was pared by 5 bases and J by 4 bases, with 12 bases between. CDR3 protein: CASSHLLLNQPQHF. The CDR3, as DNA: TGTGCCAGCAGCCACCTTCTCCTAAATCAGCCCCAGCATTTT.